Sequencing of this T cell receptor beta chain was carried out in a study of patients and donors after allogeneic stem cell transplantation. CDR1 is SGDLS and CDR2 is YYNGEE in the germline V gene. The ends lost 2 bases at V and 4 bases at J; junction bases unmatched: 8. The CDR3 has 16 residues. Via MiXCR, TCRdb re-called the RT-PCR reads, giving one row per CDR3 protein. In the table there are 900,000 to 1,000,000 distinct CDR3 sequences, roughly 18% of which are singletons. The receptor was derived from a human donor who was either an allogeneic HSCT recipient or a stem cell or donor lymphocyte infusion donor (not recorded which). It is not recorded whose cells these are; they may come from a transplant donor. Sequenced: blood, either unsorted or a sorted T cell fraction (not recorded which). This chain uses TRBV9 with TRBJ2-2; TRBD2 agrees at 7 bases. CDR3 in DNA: TGTGCCAGCAGCGTTGGGCGCGGGAGCGGCACCGGGGAGCTGTTTTTT. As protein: CASSVGRGSGTGELFF.